The next 22 T cell receptor beta chains were all read from a single sample in a study of blood T cell repertoires in COVID-19. The data were produced by immunoSEQ multiplex PCR, yet TCRdb's version contains in-frame clones alone and is incomplete. Among around 100,000 clones, 91% were seen once, and the ten largest hold 17%. Sequencing used peripheral blood. These receptors were collected from a man aged 50-59 years with acute or convalescent COVID-19.

This clone was recorded only once. This chain links TRBV4-2 with TRBJ2-2; 12 bases map to TRBD2. The CDR3 is made up of 18 amino acids. Germline CDR1 reads LGHNA; CDR2 reads YNFKEQ. V lost 4 bases, J lost 6 bases, and 12 bases stayed unmatched. The CDR3 bases are TGTGCCAGCAGCCTCGAGGCTAGCGGGGGGGCGGGTGCCGGGGAGCTGTTTTTT. Translating gives CASSLEASGGAGAGELFF.

The table lists this clone with a count of one. The V call is TRBV5-5, the J call TRBJ1-6, with 10 bases fitting TRBD1. After removal of 5 bases from V and 8 bases from J, the junction contained 7 bases not matched to a gene. The CDR3 is 15 residues long. Germline V gene sequence: CDR1 SGHKS, CDR2 YYEKEE (reference sequence). The CDR3 protein is CASSERTGGYSPLHF. The CDR3 region has the DNA TGTGCCAGCAGTGAACGGACAGGGGGGTATTCACCCCTCCACTTT.

The chain is built from TRBV15 and TRBJ2-3, with 9 bases fitting TRBD2. V shed 5 bases and J 4 bases; nucleotides not matched to a gene: 1. This CDR3 comprises 13 residues. Germline values: CDR1 LNHNV, CDR2 YYDKDF (reference sequence). The CDR3 loop reads CATSASGADTQYF. The CDR3 region has the DNA TGTGCCACCAGCGCTAGCGGGGCAGATACGCAGTATTTT.

The rearrangement joins TRBV7-3 to TRBJ1-1; the D is unclear. CDR3 length: 12 amino acids. Germline loops: CDR1 SGHTA, CDR2 FQGTGA. Trimming took off 1 base at V and 8 bases at J, with 8 bases between the two ends. CDR3 DNA sequence: TGTGCCAGCAGCTTAAGAGGTGAGGAAGCTTTCTTT. Its translation: CASSLRGEEAFF.

The chain has TRBV11-2 and TRBJ2-1; weak D call: TRBD1 (5 bases). V lost 1 base and J 0 bases, leaving 10 bases between the germline ends. Germline CDR1 is SGHAT and CDR2 is FQNNGV. The length of the CDR3 is 16 residues. The CDR3 sequence: CASSLGRRDSYNEQFF. The CDR3 bases are TGTGCCAGCAGCTTAGGACGCAGGGACTCCTACAATGAGCAGTTCTTC.

V usage is TRBV29-1 and J usage is TRBJ1-1; the match to TRBD1 covers 12 bases. The V gene's germline CDR1 is SQVTM and CDR2 ANQGSEA. This CDR3 is 13 amino acids long. V shed 6 bases, J shed 8 bases, and the junction held 7 bases outside the gene matches. The CDR3 reads CSVAGTGGEEAFF. DNA for the CDR3: TGCAGCGTGGCCGGGACAGGGGGCGAGGAAGCTTTCTTT.

This clone was observed once. The CDR3 sequence is CASSTPNRGNEQFF. CDR3 in DNA: TGTGCCAGTAGTACACCGAACAGGGGCAATGAGCAGTTCTTC. V is TRBV19 and J is TRBJ2-1; 7 bases line up with TRBD1. Germline V CDR1 and CDR2: LNHDA, SQIVND (reference sequence). The CDR3 has 14 residues. With V trimmed by 4 bases and J by 6 bases, 6 bases remained unmatched.

The V and J genes are TRBV4-3 and TRBJ2-2; D unclear. The germline CDR1 and CDR2 sequences are LGHNA and YSLEER. The CDR3 has 14 residues. Trimming pared 3 bases from V and 7 bases from J, leaving 12 bases between. This CDR3 is CASSQAPEVGELFF. The CDR3 DNA reads TGCGCCAGCAGCCAGGCTCCAGAGGTCGGGGAGCTGTTTTTT.

This clone has only one observation. This rearrangement joins TRBV10-1 to TRBJ2-3, with TRBD1 matching 7 bases. Losses at the gene ends were 8 bases for V and 1 base for J; bases not matched to a gene: 3. Germline loops: CDR1 WNHNN, CDR2 SYGVQD (reference sequence). This CDR3 is 13 amino acids long. CDR3 in DNA: TGCGCCAGCGGACAGGCGGGCACAGATACGCAGTATTTT. Translated, it gives CASGQAGTDTQYF.

The chain is built from TRBV5-4 and TRBJ1-1; D might be TRBD1 (5 bases). Germline CDR1 reads SGHNT; CDR2 reads YYREEE (reference sequence). V lost 2 bases and J 11 bases, leaving 13 bases between the germline ends. This CDR3 is built from 12 residues. CDR3 sequence (DNA): TGTGCCAGCAGCTTTTGGGGGGAGGTCGCTTTCTTT. It encodes CASSFWGEVAFF.

The chain combines TRBV28 with TRBJ1-1; 8 bases line up with TRBD1. V trimming: 2 bases; J trimming: 12 bases; junction bases outside the gene matches: 5. Germline lookup yields CDR1 MDHEN and CDR2 SYDVKM. This CDR3 is 12 amino acids long. CDR3 loop: CASSLNNRGTFF. The CDR3 DNA follows: TGTGCCAGCAGTTTAAACAACAGGGGGACTTTCTTT.

The gene calls are TRBV19 and TRBJ1-2; tentatively, D is TRBD1 (5 bases). V lost 7 bases to trimming and J lost 6 bases, with 24 bases between them. Germline V gene sequence: CDR1 LNHDA, CDR2 SQIVND (reference sequence). The CDR3 loop spans 16 amino acids. The CDR3 DNA reads TGTGCCAGTATTACATTTTCAGGGAATAGGGTCGATGGCTACACCTTC. Its protein product is CASITFSGNRVDGYTF.

CDR3 bases: TGTGCCAGCAGCTTAGGTATAGCGAACACCGGGGAGCTGTTTTTT. Amino acids: CASSLGIANTGELFF. The rearrangement uses TRBV7-2 and TRBJ2-2; D not resolved. With 1 base removed from V and 0 bases from J, the gap between germline ends came to 6 bases. This CDR3 comprises 15 residues. The germline V gene has CDR1 SGHTA and CDR2 FQGNSA.

The CDR3 DNA reads as TGTGCCAGCAGCCCACGGGGTGGAAACACCATATATTTT. Translation: CASSPRGGNTIYF. The V call is TRBV6-5, the J call TRBJ1-3; D remains ambiguous. The CDR3 has 13 amino acids. The V end lost 6 bases, the J end lost 3 bases, and 9 bases lay between the germline ends. The germline CDR1 and CDR2 sequences are MNHEY and SVGAGI.

CDR3 protein: CASSTTTGEDEQYF. CDR3 bases: TGTGCCAGCAGCACAACGACAGGGGAGGACGAGCAGTACTTC. The V gene is TRBV11-3, the J gene TRBJ2-7; TRBD1 aligns across 8 bases. Germline V CDR1 and CDR2: SGHNT, YENEEA. This CDR3 contains 14 residues. V shed 5 bases, J shed 5 bases, and the junction held 8 bases outside the gene matches.

This rearrangement joins TRBV7-6 to TRBJ1-5; 10 bases are shared with TRBD1. The CDR3 runs 15 residues. Germline lookup yields CDR1 SGHVS and CDR2 FNYEAQ. Trimming removed 5 bases from V and 4 bases from J; junction bases left unmatched: 5. The CDR3, as DNA: TGTGCCAGCAGCGTAGGGACAGGGGAAAATCAGCCCCAGCATTTT. This encodes CASSVGTGENQPQHF.

This chain joins TRBV6-6 and TRBJ1-1, with D unclear. Germline loops: CDR1 MNHNY, CDR2 SVGAGI (reference sequence). There are 14 residues in the CDR3. V was shortened by 7 bases and J by 1 base, with 13 bases between the two germline ends. CDR3 loop: CASTYETPNTEAFF. CDR3 sequence (DNA): TGTGCCAGCACCTACGAAACCCCGAACACTGAAGCTTTCTTT.

The chain combines TRBV6-7 with TRBJ1-6; TRBD1 might be the D (6 bases). TRBV6-7 counts as an open reading frame of uncertain function. This CDR3 has 14 residues. V lost 8 bases and J lost 5, with 13 bases in between. CDR3 DNA sequence: TGTGCCAGCTGGTGGGGGCTTAATAATTCACCCCTCCACTTT. This encodes CASWWGLNNSPLHF.

J is TRBJ2-7 and V is TRBV5-5; tentatively, D is TRBD2 (6 bases). Trimming cost V 0 bases and J 0 bases, with 7 bases left between them. Germline V CDR1 and CDR2: SGHKS, YYEKEE (reference sequence). This CDR3 contains 14 residues. The DNA for the CDR3 is TGTGCCAGCAGCTTGGAGGGACTCTCCTACGAGCAGTACTTC. This gives the protein CASSLEGLSYEQYF.

V gene TRBV7-9 combines with J gene TRBJ1-4; D not resolved. Trimming took 6 bases from V and 0 from J, leaving 8 bases between them. CDR1 and CDR2 (germline): SEHNR, FQNEAQ (reference sequence). The CDR3 extends over 14 amino acids. Written as DNA, the CDR3 is TGTGCCAGCAGGGCTGATACAACTAATGAAAAACTGTTTTTT. It translates to CASRADTTNEKLFF.

The chain uses TRBV7-2 and TRBJ2-2; D is undetermined. This CDR3 spans 15 amino acids. Germline-derived CDR1 and CDR2 are SGHTA and FQGNSA. The V and J ends lost 1 base and 0 bases respectively, with 6 bases between them. CDR3 nucleotides: TGTGCCAGCAGCTTAGTTCCTACGAACACCGGGGAGCTGTTTTTT. Encoded protein: CASSLVPTNTGELFF.

This clone appeared once. This chain connects TRBV5-1 to TRBJ2-3, with D possibly matching TRBD1 (5 bases). The germline CDR1 and CDR2 sequences are SGHRS and YFSETQ. Trimming pared 3 bases from V and 2 bases from J, leaving 10 bases between. The CDR3 spans 14 residues. This CDR3 is CASSSQVTTDTQYF. CDR3 nucleotide sequence: TGCGCCAGCAGCTCACAGGTTACCACAGATACGCAGTATTTT.